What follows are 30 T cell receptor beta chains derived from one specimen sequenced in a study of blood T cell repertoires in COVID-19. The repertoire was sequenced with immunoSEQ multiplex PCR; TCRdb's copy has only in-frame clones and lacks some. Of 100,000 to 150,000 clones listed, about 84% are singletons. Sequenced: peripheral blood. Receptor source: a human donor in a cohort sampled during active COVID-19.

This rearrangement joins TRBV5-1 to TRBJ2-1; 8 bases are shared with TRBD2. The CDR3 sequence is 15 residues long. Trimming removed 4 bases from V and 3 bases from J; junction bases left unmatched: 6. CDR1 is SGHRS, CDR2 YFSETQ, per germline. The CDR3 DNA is TGCGCCAGCAGCCGGGTCGGGACTAGCTACAATGAGCAGTTCTTC. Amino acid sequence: CASSRVGTSYNEQFF.

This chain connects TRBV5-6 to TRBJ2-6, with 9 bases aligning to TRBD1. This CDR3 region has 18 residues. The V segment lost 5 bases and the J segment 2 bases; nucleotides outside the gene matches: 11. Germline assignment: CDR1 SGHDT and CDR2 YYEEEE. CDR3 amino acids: CASSKPGQGLTGANVLTF. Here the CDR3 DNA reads TGTGCCAGCAGTAAACCGGGACAGGGCCTTACTGGGGCCAACGTCCTGACTTTC.

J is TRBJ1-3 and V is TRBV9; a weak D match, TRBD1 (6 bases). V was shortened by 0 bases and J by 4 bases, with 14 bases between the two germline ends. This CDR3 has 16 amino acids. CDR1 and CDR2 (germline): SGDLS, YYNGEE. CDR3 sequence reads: CASSVDPGANGNTIYF. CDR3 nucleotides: TGTGCCAGCAGCGTAGATCCAGGGGCGAACGGAAACACCATATATTTT. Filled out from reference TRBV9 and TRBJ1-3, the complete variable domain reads DSGVTQTPKHLITATGQRVTLRCSPRSGDLSVYWYQQSLDQGLQFLIQYYNGEERAKGNILERFSAQQFPDLHSELNLSSLELGDSALYFCASSVDPGANGNTIYFGEGSWLTVV.

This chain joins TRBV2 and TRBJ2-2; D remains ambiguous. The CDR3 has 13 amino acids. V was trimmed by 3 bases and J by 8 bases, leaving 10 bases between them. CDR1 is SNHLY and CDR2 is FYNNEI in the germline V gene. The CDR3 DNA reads TGTGCCAGCAGTGAGGGCCGTGCGGGGGAGCTGTTTTTT. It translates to CASSEGRAGELFF.

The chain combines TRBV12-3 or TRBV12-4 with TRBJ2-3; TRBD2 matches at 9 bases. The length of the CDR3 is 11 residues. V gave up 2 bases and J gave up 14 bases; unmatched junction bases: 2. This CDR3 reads CASSLLAGRYF. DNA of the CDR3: TGTGCCAGCAGTTTACTAGCGGGACGGTATTTT.

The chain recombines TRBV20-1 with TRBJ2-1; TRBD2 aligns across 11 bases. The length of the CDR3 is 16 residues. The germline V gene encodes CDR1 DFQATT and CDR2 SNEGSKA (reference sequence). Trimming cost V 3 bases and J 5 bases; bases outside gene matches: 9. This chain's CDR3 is CSASELTSGNHNEQFF. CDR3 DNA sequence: TGCAGTGCTAGTGAGTTGACTAGCGGGAACCACAATGAGCAGTTCTTC.

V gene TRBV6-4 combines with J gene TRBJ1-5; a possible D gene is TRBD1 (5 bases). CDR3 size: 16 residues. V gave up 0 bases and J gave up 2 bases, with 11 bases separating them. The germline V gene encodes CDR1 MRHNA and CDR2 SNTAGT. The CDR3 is CASSDSFGRGNQPQHF. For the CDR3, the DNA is TGTGCCAGCAGTGACTCGTTCGGCAGGGGCAATCAGCCCCAGCATTTT.

CDR3: CASTSYLGTLHF. In nucleotides, the CDR3 is TGTGCCAGTACCTCCTACCTAGGTACCCTCCACTTT. The chain employs TRBV19 and TRBJ1-6; unclear D gene. The CDR3 is 12 residues long. The germline V and J ends were trimmed by 7 bases and 14 bases, with 15 bases remaining between them. Looked up from germline, CDR1 is LNHDA and CDR2 is SQIVND (reference sequence).

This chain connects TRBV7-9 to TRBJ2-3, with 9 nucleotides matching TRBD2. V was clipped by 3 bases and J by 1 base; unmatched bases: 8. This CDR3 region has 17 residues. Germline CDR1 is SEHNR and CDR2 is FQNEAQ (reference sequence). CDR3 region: CASSFGSSGSRTDTQYF. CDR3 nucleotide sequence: TGTGCCAGCAGCTTCGGGAGTAGCGGGAGTCGCACAGATACGCAGTATTTT.

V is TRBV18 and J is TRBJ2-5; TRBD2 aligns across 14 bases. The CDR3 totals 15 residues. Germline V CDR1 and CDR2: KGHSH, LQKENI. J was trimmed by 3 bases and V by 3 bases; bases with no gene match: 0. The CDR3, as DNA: TGTGCCAGCTCACCGGGACTAGCGGGAGAAGAGACCCAGTACTTC. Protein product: CASSPGLAGEETQYF.

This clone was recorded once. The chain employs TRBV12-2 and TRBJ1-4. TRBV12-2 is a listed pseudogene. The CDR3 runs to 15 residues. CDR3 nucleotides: TGTGCAAGTCGCTTATGGGGGGGAGTTAATGAAAAACTGTTTTTT. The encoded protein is CASRLWGGVNEKLFF.

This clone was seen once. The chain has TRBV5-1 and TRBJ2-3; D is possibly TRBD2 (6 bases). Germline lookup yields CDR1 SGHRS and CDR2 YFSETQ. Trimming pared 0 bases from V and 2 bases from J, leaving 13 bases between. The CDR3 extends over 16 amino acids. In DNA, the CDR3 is TGCGCCAGCAGCTTGGACGGGGGTGGAAACACAGATACGCAGTATTTT. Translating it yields CASSLDGGGNTDTQYF.

CDR3: CASSLLAGSPNTDTQYF. Written as DNA, the CDR3 is TGTGCCAGCAGCTTACTAGCGGGATCTCCGAACACAGATACGCAGTATTTT. The chain carries TRBV7-3 and TRBJ2-3, with 9 bases fitting TRBD2. The CDR3 consists of 17 residues. The J segment lost 2 bases and the V segment lost 2 bases, leaving 8 bases of the junction unmatched. Germline loops: CDR1 SGHTA, CDR2 FQGTGA.

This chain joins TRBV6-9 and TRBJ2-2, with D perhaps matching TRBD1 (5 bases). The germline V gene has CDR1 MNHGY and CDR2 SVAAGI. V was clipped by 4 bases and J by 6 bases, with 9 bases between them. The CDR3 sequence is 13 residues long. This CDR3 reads CASSSGFAGELFF. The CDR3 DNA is TGTGCCAGCAGTTCAGGGTTTGCCGGGGAGCTGTTTTTT.

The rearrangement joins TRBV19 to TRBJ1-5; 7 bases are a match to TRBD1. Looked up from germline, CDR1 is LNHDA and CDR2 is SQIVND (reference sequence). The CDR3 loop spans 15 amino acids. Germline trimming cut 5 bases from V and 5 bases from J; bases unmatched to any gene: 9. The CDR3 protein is CASSSTGSMYQPQHF. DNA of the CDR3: TGTGCCAGTAGTTCGACAGGGTCGATGTATCAGCCCCAGCATTTT.

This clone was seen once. CDR3 sequence (DNA): TGCGCCAGCTCCGGGGGGGGGAGCACTGAAGCTTTCTTT. It codes for CASSGGGSTEAFF. The rearrangement joins TRBV10-1 to TRBJ1-1; TRBD1 is a possible D gene (5 bases). Germline lookup yields CDR1 WNHNN and CDR2 SYGVQD (reference sequence). Trimming left V 8 bases short and J 4 bases short, with 14 bases between. The CDR3 contains 13 residues.

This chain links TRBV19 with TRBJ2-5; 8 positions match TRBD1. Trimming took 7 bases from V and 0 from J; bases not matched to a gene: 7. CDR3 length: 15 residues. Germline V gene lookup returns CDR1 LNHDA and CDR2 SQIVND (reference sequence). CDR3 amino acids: CASTRTGSNQETQYF. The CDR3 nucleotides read TGTGCCAGTACGCGGACAGGGTCTAACCAAGAGACCCAGTACTTC. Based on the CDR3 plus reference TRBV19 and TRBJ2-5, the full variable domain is DGGITQSPKYLFRKEGQNVTLSCEQNLNHDAMYWYRQDPGQGLRLIYYSQIVNDFQKGDIAEGYSVSREKKESFPLTVTSAQKNPTAFYLCASTRTGSNQETQYFGPGTRLLVL.

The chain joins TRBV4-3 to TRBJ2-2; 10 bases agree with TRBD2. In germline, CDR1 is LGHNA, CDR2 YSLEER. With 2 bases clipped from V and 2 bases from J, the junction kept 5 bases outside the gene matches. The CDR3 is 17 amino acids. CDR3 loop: CASSQYTSGANTGELFF. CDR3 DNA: TGCGCCAGCAGCCAATATACTAGCGGGGCTAACACCGGGGAGCTGTTTTTT.

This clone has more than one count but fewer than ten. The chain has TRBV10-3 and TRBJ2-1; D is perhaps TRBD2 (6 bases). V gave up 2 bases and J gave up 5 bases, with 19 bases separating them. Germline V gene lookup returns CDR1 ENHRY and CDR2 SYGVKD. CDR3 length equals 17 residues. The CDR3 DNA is TGTGCCATCAGTGAGGCCACCGGGGGTACCTTTAACAATGAGCAGTTCTTC. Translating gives CAISEATGGTFNNEQFF.

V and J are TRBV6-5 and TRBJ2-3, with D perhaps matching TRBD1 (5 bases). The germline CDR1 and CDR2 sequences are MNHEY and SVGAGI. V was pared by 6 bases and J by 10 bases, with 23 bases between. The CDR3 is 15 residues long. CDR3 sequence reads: CASRVGTKQDLAQYF. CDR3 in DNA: TGTGCCAGCAGGGTGGGAACCAAACAGGACCTAGCGCAGTATTTT.

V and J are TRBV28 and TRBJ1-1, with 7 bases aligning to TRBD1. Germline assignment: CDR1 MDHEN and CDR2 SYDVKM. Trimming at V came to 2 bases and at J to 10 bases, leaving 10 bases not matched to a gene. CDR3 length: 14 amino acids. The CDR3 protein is CASSLTNAGGRAFF. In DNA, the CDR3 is TGTGCCAGCAGTTTAACAAACGCAGGGGGAAGAGCTTTCTTT.

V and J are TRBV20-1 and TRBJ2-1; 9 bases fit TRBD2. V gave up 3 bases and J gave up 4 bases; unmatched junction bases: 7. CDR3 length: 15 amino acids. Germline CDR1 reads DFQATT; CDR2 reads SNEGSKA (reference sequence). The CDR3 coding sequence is TGCAGTGCTAGTCTCGCGGGAGGGCGGTACAATGAGCAGTTCTTC. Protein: CSASLAGGRYNEQFF.

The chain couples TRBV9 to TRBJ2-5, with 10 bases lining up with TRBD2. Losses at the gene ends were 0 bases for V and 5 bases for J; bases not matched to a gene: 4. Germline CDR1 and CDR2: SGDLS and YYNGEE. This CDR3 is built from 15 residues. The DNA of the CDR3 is TGTGCCAGCAGCGTAGTAGCTAGCGGGAGTGAGACCCAGTACTTC. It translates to CASSVVASGSETQYF.

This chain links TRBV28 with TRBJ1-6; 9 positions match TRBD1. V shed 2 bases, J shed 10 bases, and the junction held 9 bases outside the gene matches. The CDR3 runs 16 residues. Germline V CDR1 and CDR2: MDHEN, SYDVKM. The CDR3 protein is CASSLGDRGFGSPLHF. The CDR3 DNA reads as TGTGCCAGCAGTTTAGGTGACAGGGGGTTTGGGTCACCCCTCCACTTT. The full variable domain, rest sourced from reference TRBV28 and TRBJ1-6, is DVKVTQSSRYLVKRTGEKVFLECVQDMDHENMFWYRQDPGLGLRLIYFSYDVKMKEKGDIPEGYSVSREKKERFSLILESASTNQTSMYLCASSLGDRGFGSPLHFGNGTRLTVT.

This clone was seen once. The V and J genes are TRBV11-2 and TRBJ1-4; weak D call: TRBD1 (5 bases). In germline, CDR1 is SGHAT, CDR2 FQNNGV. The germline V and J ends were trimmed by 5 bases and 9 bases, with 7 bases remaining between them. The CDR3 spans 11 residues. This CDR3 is CASSLGQKLFF. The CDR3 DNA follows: TGTGCCAGCAGCCTGGGGCAAAAACTGTTTTTT.

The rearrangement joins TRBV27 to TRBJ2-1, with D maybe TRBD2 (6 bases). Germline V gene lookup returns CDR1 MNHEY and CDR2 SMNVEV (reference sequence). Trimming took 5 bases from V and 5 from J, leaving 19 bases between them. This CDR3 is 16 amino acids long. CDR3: CASSPSLTSYNNEQFF. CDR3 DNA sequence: TGTGCCAGCAGTCCCTCCCTGACTAGTTATAACAATGAGCAGTTCTTC.

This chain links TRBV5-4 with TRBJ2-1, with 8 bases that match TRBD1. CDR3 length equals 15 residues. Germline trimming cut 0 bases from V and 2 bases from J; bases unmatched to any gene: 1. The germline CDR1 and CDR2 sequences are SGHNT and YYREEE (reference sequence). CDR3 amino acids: CASSLVQGAYNEQFF. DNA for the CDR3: TGTGCCAGCAGCTTGGTACAGGGGGCCTACAATGAGCAGTTCTTC. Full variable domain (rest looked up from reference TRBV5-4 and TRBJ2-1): ETGVTQSPTHLIKTRGQQVTLRCSSQSGHNTVSWYQQALGQGPQFIFQYYREEENGRGNFPPRFSGLQFPNYSSELNVNALELDDSALYLCASSLVQGAYNEQFFGPGTRLTVL.

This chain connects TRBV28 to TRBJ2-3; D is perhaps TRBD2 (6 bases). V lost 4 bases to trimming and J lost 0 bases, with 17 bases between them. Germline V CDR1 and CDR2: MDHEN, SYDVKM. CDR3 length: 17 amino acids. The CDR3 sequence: CASSSSAAGRSTDTQYF. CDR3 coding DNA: TGTGCCAGCAGTTCAAGCGCGGCGGGACGGAGCACAGATACGCAGTATTTT.

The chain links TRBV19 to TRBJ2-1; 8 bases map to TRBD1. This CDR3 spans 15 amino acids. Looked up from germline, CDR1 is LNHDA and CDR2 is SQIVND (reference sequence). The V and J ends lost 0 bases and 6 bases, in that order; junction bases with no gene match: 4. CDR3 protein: CASSIDRGRINEQFF. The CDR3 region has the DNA TGTGCCAGTAGTATAGACAGGGGGCGAATCAATGAGCAGTTCTTC.

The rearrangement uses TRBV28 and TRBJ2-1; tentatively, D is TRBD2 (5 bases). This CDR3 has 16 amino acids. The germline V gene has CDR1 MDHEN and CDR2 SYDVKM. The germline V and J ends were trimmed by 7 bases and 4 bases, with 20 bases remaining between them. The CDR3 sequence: CASIPAYGLAYNEQFF. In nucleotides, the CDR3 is TGTGCCAGCATACCCGCTTACGGACTGGCTTACAATGAGCAGTTCTTC.